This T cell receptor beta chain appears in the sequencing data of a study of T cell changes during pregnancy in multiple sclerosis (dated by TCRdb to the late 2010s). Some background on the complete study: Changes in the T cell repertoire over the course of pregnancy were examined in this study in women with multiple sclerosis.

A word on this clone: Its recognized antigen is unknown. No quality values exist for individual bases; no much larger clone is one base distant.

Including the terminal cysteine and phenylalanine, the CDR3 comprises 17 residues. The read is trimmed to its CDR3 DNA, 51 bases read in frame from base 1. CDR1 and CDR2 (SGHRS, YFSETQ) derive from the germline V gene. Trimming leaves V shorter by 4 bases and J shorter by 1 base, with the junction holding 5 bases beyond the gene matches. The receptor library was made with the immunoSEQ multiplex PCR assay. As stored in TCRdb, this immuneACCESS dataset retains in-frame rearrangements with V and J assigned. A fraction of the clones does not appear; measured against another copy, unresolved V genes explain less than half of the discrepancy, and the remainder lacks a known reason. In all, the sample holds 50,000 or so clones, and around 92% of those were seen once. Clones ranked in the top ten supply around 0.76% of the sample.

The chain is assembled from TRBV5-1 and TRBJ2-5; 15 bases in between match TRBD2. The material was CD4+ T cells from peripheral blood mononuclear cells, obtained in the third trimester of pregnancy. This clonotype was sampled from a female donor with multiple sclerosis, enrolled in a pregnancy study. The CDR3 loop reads CASSDGLAGGTQETQYF. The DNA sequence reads TGCGCCAGCAGCGACGGACTAGCGGGGGGGACCCAAGAGACCCAGTACTTC.